This T cell receptor beta chain appears in the sequencing data of a study of blood T cell repertoires in COVID-19. As for the study in general: In each case, the material was cDNA or gDNA derived from T cells, B-cell-depleted T cells, or PBMCs.

The method was immunoSEQ multiplex PCR; TCRdb's version includes in-frame clones alone and lacks a portion of them. Of over 60,000 clones listed, roughly 79% are singletons. Trimming removed 6 bases from V and 1 base from J, with 12 bases in between. This CDR3 is 14 amino acids long. Germline CDR1 reads SGHTA; CDR2 reads FQGNSA. This clonotype was obtained from a human donor in a cohort sampled during active COVID-19. V usage is TRBV7-2 and J usage is TRBJ1-1; a weak D match, TRBD1 (6 bases). Specimen: peripheral blood. CDR3 protein: CASRRGSENTEAFF. The CDR3 bases are TGTGCCAGCAGAAGGGGGTCCGAGAACACTGAAGCTTTCTTT.